The 18 T cell receptor beta chains given below trace back to one sample, sequenced in a study of response to subunit inactivated influenza vaccine. TCRdb re-called the RT-PCR reads through MiXCR, storing one row per CDR3 protein. The sample holds more than 200,000 distinct CDR3 sequences, 12% seen once. The specimen was non-naive T cells sorted from PBMCs, collected 14 to 15 days before vaccination. The receptors were sampled from a man aged 45 to 65 who received an inactivated influenza vaccine.

In regard to this clonotype: A much bigger clone sits one base away, suggesting this may be a read error. V and J are TRBV5-4 and TRBJ2-4; TRBD2 aligns across 7 bases. The CDR3 is 14 residues long. Germline CDR1 reads SGHNT; CDR2 reads YYREEE (reference sequence). V shed 0 bases and J 8 bases; nucleotides not matched to a gene: 5. CDR3 protein: CASSLAGEGDIQYF. The CDR3 DNA reads TGTGCCAGCAGCTTGGCGGGGGAGGGTGACATTCAGTACTTC. Full variable domain (missing parts from reference TRBV5-4 and TRBJ2-4): ETGVTQSPTHLIKTRGQQVTLRCSSQSGHNTVSWYQQALGQGPQFIFQYYREEENGRGNFPPRFSGLQFPNYSSELNVNALELDDSALYLCASSLAGEGDIQYFGAGTRLSVL.

The chain recombines TRBV5-6 with TRBJ1-3; D remains ambiguous. The germline V gene has CDR1 SGHDT and CDR2 YYEEEE. Trimming took off 1 base at V and 2 bases at J, with 10 bases between the two ends. The CDR3 is 15 residues long. The chain's CDR3 is CASSLTLATGNTIYF. The CDR3 DNA reads TGTGCCAGCAGCTTGACACTTGCTACTGGAAACACCATATATTTT.

This clonotype was seen ten or more times. J is TRBJ1-2 and V is TRBV28; weak D call: TRBD1 (6 bases). Trimming shortened V by 5 bases and J by 4 bases, and 17 bases separated the two germline ends. This CDR3 is 15 amino acids long. CDR1 and CDR2 (germline): MDHEN, SYDVKM. The CDR3 is CASSLTPRGGYGYTF. The CDR3, as DNA: TGTGCCAGCAGTCTGACTCCCCGAGGGGGCTATGGCTACACCTTC.

In this sample, this clonotype turned up a few times. The chain combines TRBV7-9 with TRBJ2-7, with 7 bases that match TRBD2. Germline values: CDR1 SEHNR, CDR2 FQNEAQ (reference sequence). V lost 6 bases to trimming and J lost 3 bases; unmatched junction nucleotides: 8. The length of the CDR3 is 14 residues. The CDR3 region is CASSYASGVYEQYF. The CDR3 DNA reads as TGTGCCAGCAGTTATGCTAGCGGTGTCTACGAGCAGTACTTC.

The V call is TRBV20-1, the J call TRBJ1-3, with no clear D. The CDR3 runs to 14 residues. From germline, CDR1 is DFQATT and CDR2 SNEGSKA (reference sequence). V was cut by 7 bases and J by 2 bases, with 15 bases left in between. The CDR3 DNA reads as TGCAGTGGAACGGGGAGTCCCCCTGGAAACACCATATATTTT. It encodes CSGTGSPPGNTIYF.

This sequence joins TRBV29-1 and TRBJ2-7; weak D call: TRBD1 (6 bases). V was clipped by 5 bases and J by 3 bases, with 14 bases between them. The CDR3 has 13 residues. CDR1 and CDR2 from the germline V gene are SQVTM and ANQGSEA. The CDR3 nucleotides are TGCAGCGTTTCTCGTCCAGGGGACTACGAGCAGTACTTC. Its protein is CSVSRPGDYEQYF.

V usage is TRBV29-1 and J usage is TRBJ2-1, with 13 bases lining up with TRBD2. The CDR3 is 15 amino acids. In germline, CDR1 is SQVTM, CDR2 ANQGSEA. Trimming took 6 bases from V and 7 from J; bases not matched to a gene: 9. CDR3 in amino acids: CSVATGTSGTNEQFF. The CDR3, as DNA: TGCAGCGTGGCCACCGGGACTAGCGGGACAAATGAGCAGTTCTTC.

This clonotype was counted only a few times. The rearrangement links TRBV11-2 to TRBJ2-7; 8 nucleotides line up with TRBD2. Germline CDR1 reads SGHAT; CDR2 reads FQNNGV. The CDR3 consists of 17 residues. V dropped 5 bases and J dropped 3; count of bases not matched to a gene: 15. CDR3 sequence reads: CASSPVVAGGSVYEQYF. The CDR3 nucleotides read TGTGCCAGCAGCCCAGTTGTGGCGGGGGGTAGTGTCTACGAGCAGTACTTC.

As to this clonotype: Its ends do not fully match the called genes, so a read error is possible. The CDR3 region has the DNA TGTACCAGCAGTCGGGGACTAGCGGGGGGGCCGGGCACAGATACGCAGTATTTT. This codes for CTSSRGLAGGPGTDTQYF. The chain uses TRBV2 and TRBJ2-3; the match to TRBD2 covers 16 bases. Germline assignment: CDR1 SNHLY and CDR2 FYNNEI. This CDR3 spans 18 amino acids.

This clonotype has a count of ten or more. V gene TRBV11-2 combines with J gene TRBJ2-3; 7 bases match TRBD1. Germline V gene sequence: CDR1 SGHAT, CDR2 FQNNGV. This CDR3 is built from 14 residues. V lost 6 bases to trimming and J lost 2 bases; unmatched junction nucleotides: 5. CDR3 nucleotide sequence: TGTGCCAGCAGACCGACAGGGTTCACAGATACGCAGTATTTT. It is translated as CASRPTGFTDTQYF.

The J gene is TRBJ2-7, the V gene TRBV4-3, with TRBD1 as a possible D gene (5 bases). The V gene's germline CDR1 is LGHNA and CDR2 YSLEER. The CDR3 is 15 residues long. V dropped 0 bases and J dropped 1 base, with 10 bases sitting between them. In nucleotides, the CDR3 is TGCGCCAGCAGCCAAGATGCCGACAGTTCCTACGAGCAGTACTTC. Translation gives CASSQDADSSYEQYF.

This clonotype was seen more than once but under ten times. The CDR3 spells CASSQDNGRVGETQYF. The CDR3 region has the DNA TGTGCCAGCAGCCAAGATAACGGGCGGGTGGGAGAGACCCAGTACTTC. V usage is TRBV4-2 and J usage is TRBJ2-5, with D tentatively TRBD2 (5 bases). V was cut by 0 bases and J by 4 bases, with 15 bases left in between. The germline CDR1 and CDR2 sequences are LGHNA and YNFKEQ. The CDR3 length is 16 residues.

This clonotype was seen only a few times. The chain employs TRBV20-1 and TRBJ2-4, with a possible D match to TRBD2 (7 bases). CDR3 length equals 16 residues. Trimming pared 1 base from V and 3 bases from J, leaving 16 bases between. Germline-derived CDR1 and CDR2 are DFQATT and SNEGSKA (reference sequence). CDR3 sequence (DNA): TGCAGTGCTAGAGTTCAAAGAGGGGGGGTCAAAAACATTCAGTACTTC. This sequence encodes CSARVQRGGVKNIQYF.

J is TRBJ2-1 and V is TRBV9; 14 bases agree with TRBD2. CDR1 is SGDLS, CDR2 YYNGEE, per germline. The CDR3 contains 16 residues. With 2 bases clipped from V and 7 bases from J, the junction kept 5 bases outside the gene matches. In DNA, the CDR3 is TGTGCCAGCAGCGTGACTAGCGGGGGGGTGGGGAATGAGCAGTTCTTC. Its protein is CASSVTSGGVGNEQFF. The whole variable domain, remainder taken from reference TRBV9 and TRBJ2-1, is DSGVTQTPKHLITATGQRVTLRCSPRSGDLSVYWYQQSLDQGLQFLIQYYNGEERAKGNILERFSAQQFPDLHSELNLSSLELGDSALYFCASSVTSGGVGNEQFFGPGTRLTVL.

The table lists this clonotype with many counts. The chain is built from TRBV5-1 and TRBJ1-6, with a tentative D call TRBD1 (6 bases). The V end was cut by 4 bases, the J end by 8 bases, with 19 bases between. The germline CDR1 and CDR2 sequences are SGHRS and YFSETQ. The CDR3 length is 16 residues. CDR3 protein: CASSASQGSYDSPLHF. CDR3 in DNA: TGCGCCAGCAGCGCGTCACAGGGTAGTTATGATTCACCCCTCCACTTT.

This clonotype was seen just once. This chain links TRBV6-1 with TRBJ2-3; D is ambiguous. The V end lost 2 bases, the J end lost 6 bases, and 6 bases lay between the germline ends. The germline V gene encodes CDR1 MNHNS and CDR2 SASEGT. The CDR3 is 12 amino acids. CDR3 sequence (DNA): TGTGCCAGCAGTGAATCCAGGGATACGCAGTATTTT. Amino acids: CASSESRDTQYF.

The gene calls are TRBV18 and TRBJ2-1, with 8 bases that match TRBD1. The CDR3 spans 18 residues. Germline values: CDR1 KGHSH, CDR2 LQKENI. V lost 1 base, J lost 3 bases, and 11 bases stayed unmatched. The CDR3 DNA follows: TGTGCCAGCTCACCACTATCGGGACAGGCGAATCGCTACAATGAGCAGTTCTTC. It specifies CASSPLSGQANRYNEQFF. Variable domain in full (rest from reference TRBV18 and TRBJ2-1): NAGVMQNPRHLVRRRGQEARLRCSPMKGHSHVYWYRQLPEEGLKFMVYLQKENIIDESGMPKERFSAEFPKEGPSILRIQQVVRGDSAAYFCASSPLSGQANRYNEQFFGPGTRLTVL.

V and J are TRBV20-1 and TRBJ2-4; 15 bases match TRBD2. V shed 5 bases and J 0 bases; nucleotides not matched to a gene: 5. The CDR3 loop spans 17 amino acids. Germline CDR1 DFQATT, CDR2 SNEGSKA (reference sequence). Here the CDR3 reads CSAPGTSGGLAKNIQYF. In DNA, the CDR3 is TGCAGTGCTCCCGGGACTAGCGGGGGGCTAGCCAAAAACATTCAGTACTTC.